This T cell receptor beta chain was identified in a study of blood T cell repertoires in COVID-19. About the research overall: Sites in the United States, Italy and Spain provided acute and convalescent COVID-19 samples. Nucleic acid was either cDNA or gDNA, and it came from T cells, B-cell-depleted T cells, or PBMCs.

This CDR3 is built from 13 residues. The germline CDR1 and CDR2 sequences are MNHEY and SMNVEV (reference sequence). Trimming shortened V by 2 bases and J by 5 bases, and 7 bases separated the two germline ends. Assay: immunoSEQ multiplex PCR; the TCRdb copy retains only in-frame clones and omits some. The data hold about 150,000 clones, with about four fifths observed a single time. This clone showed up just once. Specimen: peripheral blood. The chain employs TRBV27 and TRBJ2-1; D unclear. The clonotype originates from a human donor with acute or convalescent COVID-19. The donor label of this sample is uncertain. CDR3 sequence reads: CASSLPTHNEQFF. The CDR3 DNA is TGTGCCAGCAGTTTACCCACACACAATGAGCAGTTCTTC.